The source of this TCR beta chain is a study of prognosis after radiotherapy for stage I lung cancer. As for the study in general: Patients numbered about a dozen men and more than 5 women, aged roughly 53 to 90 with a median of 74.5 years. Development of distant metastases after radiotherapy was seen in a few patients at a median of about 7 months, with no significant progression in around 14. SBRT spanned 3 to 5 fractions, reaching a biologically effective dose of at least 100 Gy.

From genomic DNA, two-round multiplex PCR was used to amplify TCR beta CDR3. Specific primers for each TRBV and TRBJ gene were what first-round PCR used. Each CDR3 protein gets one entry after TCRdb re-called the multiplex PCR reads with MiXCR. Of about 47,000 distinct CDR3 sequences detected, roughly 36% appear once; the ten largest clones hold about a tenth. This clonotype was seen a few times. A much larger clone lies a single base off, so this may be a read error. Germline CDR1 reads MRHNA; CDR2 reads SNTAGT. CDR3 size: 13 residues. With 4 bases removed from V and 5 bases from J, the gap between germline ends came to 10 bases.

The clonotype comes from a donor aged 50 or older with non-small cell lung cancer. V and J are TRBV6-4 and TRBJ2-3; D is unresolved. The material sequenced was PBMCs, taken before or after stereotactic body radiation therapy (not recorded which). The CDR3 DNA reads TGTGCCAGCAGTGGCCAACCGGTAGATACGCAGTATTTT. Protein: CASSGQPVDTQYF.